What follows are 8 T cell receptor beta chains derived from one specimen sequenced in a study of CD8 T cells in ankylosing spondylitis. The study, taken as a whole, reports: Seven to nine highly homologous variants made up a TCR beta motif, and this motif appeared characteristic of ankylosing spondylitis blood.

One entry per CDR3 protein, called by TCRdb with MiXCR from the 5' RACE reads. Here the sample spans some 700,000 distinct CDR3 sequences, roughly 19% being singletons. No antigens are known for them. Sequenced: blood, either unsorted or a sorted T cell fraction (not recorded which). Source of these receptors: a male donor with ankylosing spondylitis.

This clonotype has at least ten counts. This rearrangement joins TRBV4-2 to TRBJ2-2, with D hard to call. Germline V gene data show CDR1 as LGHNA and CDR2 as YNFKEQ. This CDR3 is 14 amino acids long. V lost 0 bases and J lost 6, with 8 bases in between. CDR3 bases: TGTGCCAGCAGCCAAGATCGAGTTCCCGGGGAGCTGTTTTTT. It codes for CASSQDRVPGELFF.

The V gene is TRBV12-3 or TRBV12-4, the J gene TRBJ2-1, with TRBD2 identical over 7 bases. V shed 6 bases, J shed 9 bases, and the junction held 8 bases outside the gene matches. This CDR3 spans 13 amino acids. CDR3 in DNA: TGTGCCAGCAGGTGGGGGGGTCTTGGTGAGCAGTTCTTC. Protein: CASRWGGLGEQFF.

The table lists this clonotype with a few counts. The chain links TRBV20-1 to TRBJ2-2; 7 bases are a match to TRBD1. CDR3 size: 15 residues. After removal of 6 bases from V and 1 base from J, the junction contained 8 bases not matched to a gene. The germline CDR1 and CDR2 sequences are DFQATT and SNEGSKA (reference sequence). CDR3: CSARFAGGNTGELFF. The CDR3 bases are TGCAGTGCGAGATTCGCAGGGGGGAACACCGGGGAGCTGTTTTTT.

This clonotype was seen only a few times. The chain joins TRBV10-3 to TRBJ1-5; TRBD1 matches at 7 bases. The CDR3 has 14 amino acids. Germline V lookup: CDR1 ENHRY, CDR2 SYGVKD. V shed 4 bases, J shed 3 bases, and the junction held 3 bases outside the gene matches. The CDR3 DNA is TGTGCCATCAGTGGGGACAGATCCAATCAGCCCCAGCATTTT. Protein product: CAISGDRSNQPQHF.

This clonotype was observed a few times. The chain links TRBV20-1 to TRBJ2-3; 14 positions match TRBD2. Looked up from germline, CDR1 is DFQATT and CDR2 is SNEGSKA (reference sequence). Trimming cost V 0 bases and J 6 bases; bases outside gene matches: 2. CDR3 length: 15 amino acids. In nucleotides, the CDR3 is TGCAGTGCTAGAGAGAGGACTAGCGGGAGGGATACGCAGTATTTT. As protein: CSARERTSGRDTQYF.

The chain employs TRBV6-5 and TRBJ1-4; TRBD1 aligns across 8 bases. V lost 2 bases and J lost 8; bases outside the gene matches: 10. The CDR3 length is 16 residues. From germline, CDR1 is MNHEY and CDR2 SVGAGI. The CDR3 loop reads CASSYEQGAGGEKLFF. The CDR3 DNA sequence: TGTGCCAGCAGTTACGAGCAGGGGGCAGGGGGCGAAAAACTGTTTTTT.

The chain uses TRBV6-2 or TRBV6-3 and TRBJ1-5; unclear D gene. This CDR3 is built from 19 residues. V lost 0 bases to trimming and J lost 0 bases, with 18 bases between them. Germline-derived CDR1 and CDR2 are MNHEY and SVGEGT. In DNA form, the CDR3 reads TGTGCCAGCAGTTACTCGAATTTGGGGAGCAGCTATAGCAATCAGCCCCAGCATTTT. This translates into CASSYSNLGSSYSNQPQHF.

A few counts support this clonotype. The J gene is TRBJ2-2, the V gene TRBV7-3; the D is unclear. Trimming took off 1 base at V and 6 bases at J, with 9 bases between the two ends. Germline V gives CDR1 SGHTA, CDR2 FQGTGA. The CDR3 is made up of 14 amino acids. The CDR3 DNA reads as TGTGCCAGCAGCTTAATGGCGAGTCCCGGGGAGCTGTTTTTT. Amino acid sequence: CASSLMASPGELFF.